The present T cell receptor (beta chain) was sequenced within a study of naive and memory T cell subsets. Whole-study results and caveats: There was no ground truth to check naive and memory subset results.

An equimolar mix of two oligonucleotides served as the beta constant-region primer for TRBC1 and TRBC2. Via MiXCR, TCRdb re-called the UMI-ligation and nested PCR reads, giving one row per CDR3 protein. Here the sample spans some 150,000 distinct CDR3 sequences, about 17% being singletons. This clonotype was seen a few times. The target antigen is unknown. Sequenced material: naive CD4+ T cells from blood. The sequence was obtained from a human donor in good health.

CDR3 sequence (DNA): TGTGCCAGCAGCGATTACGCCTGGCGGGACTCCTACGAGCAGTACTTC. Its translation: CASSDYAWRDSYEQYF. The chain couples TRBV11-2 to TRBJ2-7, with TRBD2 as a possible D gene (6 bases). V was cut by 5 bases and J by 0 bases, with 17 bases left in between. Looked up from germline, CDR1 is SGHAT and CDR2 is FQNNGV. The CDR3 covers 16 residues.